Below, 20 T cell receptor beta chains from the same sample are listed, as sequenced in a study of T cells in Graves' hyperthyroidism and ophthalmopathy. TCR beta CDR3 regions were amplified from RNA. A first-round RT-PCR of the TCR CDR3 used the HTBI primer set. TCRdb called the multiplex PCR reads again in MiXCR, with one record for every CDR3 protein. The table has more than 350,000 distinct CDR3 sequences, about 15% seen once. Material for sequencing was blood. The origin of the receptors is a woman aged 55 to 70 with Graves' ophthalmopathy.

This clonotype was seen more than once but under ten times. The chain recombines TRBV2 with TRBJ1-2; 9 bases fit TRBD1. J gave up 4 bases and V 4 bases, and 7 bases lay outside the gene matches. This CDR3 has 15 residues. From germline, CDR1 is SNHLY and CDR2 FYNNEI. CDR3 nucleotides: TGTGCCAGCAGTGGGCTGGGACAGGGCTTCTATGGCTACACCTTC. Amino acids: CASSGLGQGFYGYTF.

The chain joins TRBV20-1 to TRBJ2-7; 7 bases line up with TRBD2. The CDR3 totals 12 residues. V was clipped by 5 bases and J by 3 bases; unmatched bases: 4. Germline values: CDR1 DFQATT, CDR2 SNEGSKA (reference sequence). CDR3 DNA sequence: TGCAGTGCTCCCGCGGGAGTCTACGAGCAGTACTTC. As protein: CSAPAGVYEQYF.

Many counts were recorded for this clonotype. CDR3 nucleotide sequence: TGTGCCAGCACCCGACAGCCCCGCTCACCCCTCCACTTT. Translated: CASTRQPRSPLHF. The chain joins TRBV27 to TRBJ1-6; D is perhaps TRBD1 (5 bases). The CDR3 length is 13 residues. Between the trimmed V and J ends, which lost 7 bases and 10 bases, there was a span of 14 bases. Germline V CDR1 and CDR2: MNHEY, SMNVEV (reference sequence).

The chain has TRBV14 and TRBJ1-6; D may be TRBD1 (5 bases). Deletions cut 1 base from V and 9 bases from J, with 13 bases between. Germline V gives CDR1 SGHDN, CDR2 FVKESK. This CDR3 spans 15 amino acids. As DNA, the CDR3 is TGTGCCAGCAGCCAAGTAGCATCCGGGGCTTCACCCCTCCACTTT. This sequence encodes CASSQVASGASPLHF.

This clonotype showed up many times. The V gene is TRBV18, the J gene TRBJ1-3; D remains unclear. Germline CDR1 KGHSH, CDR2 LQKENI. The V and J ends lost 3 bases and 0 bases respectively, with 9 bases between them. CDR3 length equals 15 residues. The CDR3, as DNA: TGTGCCAGCTCACCGCCTTCCGGCTCTGGAAACACCATATATTTT. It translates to CASSPPSGSGNTIYF.

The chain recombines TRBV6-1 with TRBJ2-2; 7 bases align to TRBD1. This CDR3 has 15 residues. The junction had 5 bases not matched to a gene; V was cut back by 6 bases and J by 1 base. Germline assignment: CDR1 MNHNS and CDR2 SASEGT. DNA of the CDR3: TGTGCCAGCAGCTCCGGGACAGTGAACACCGGGGAGCTGTTTTTT. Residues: CASSSGTVNTGELFF.

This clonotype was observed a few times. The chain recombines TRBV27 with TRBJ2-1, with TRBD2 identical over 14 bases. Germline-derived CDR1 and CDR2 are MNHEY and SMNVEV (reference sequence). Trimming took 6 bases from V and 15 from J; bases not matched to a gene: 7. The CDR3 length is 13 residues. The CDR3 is CASSPGLAGEGFF. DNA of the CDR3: TGTGCCAGCAGCCCGGGACTAGCGGGAGAAGGGTTCTTC.

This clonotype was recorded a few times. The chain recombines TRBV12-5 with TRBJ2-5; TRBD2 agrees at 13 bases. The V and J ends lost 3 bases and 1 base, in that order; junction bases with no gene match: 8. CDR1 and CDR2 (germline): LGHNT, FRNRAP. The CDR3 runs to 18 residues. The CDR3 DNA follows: TGTGCTAGTGGTTTTCATACTAGCGGGAGGGAATTCCAAGAGACCCAGTACTTC. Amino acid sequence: CASGFHTSGREFQETQYF.

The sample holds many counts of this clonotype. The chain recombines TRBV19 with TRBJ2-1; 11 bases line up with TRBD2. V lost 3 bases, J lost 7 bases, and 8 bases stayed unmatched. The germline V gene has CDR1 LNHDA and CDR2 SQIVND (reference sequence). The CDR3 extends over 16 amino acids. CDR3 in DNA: TGTGCCAGTAGTATTGGTCTAGCGGGAGGAAGTAATGAGCAGTTCTTC. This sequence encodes CASSIGLAGGSNEQFF.

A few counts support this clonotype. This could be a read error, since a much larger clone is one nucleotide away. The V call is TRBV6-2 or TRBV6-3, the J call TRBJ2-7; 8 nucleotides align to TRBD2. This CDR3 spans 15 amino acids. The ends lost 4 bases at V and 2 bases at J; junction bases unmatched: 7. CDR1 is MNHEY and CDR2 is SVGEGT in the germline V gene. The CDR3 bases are TGTGCCAGCAGTTCCCAGACTAGCGACGCCTACGAGCAGTACTTC. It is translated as CASSSQTSDAYEQYF.

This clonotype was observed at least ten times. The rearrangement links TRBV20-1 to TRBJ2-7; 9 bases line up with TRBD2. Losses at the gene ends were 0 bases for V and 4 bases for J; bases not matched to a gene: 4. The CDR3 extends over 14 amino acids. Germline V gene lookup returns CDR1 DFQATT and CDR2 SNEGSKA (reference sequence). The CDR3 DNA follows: TGCAGTGCTAGAGATAGCGGGGGTCCATACGAGCAGTACTTC. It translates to CSARDSGGPYEQYF.

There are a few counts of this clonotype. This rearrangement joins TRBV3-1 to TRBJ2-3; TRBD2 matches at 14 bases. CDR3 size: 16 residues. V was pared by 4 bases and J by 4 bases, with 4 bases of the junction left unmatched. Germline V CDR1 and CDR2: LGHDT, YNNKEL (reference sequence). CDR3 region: CASSLRLAGGADTQYF. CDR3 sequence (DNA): TGTGCCAGCAGCCTTAGACTAGCGGGAGGGGCAGATACGCAGTATTTT.

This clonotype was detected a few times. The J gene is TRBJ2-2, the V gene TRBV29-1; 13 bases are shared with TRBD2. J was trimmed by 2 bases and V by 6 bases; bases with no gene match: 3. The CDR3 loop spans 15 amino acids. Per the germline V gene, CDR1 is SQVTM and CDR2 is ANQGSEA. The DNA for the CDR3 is TGCAGCGTGGGACTAGCGGGAATAAACACCGGGGAGCTGTTTTTT. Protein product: CSVGLAGINTGELFF.

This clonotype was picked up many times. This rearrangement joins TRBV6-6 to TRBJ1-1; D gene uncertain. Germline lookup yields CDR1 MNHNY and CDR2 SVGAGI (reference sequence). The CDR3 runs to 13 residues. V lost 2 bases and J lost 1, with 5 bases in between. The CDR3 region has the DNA TGTGCCAGCAGTTACCGCAAGAACACTGAAGCTTTCTTT. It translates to CASSYRKNTEAFF.

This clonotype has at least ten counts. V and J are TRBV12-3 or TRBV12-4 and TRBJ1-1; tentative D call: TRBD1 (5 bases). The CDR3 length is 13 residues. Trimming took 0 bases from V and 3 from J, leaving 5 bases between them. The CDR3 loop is CASSLAQDTEAFF. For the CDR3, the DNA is TGTGCCAGCAGTTTAGCACAGGACACTGAAGCTTTCTTT.

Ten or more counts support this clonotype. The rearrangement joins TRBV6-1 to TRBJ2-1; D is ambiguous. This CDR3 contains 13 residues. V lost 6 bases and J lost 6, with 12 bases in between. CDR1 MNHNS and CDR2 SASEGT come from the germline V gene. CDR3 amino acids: CASSPRSPNEQFF. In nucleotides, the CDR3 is TGTGCCAGCAGCCCCCGGAGCCCCAATGAGCAGTTCTTC.

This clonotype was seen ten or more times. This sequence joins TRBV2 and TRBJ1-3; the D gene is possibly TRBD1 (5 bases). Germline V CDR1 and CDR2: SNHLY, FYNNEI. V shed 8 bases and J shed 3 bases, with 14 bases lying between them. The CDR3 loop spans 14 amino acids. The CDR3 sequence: CASHRTGVGNTIYF. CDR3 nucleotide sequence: TGTGCCAGCCACAGGACGGGGGTTGGAAACACCATATATTTT.

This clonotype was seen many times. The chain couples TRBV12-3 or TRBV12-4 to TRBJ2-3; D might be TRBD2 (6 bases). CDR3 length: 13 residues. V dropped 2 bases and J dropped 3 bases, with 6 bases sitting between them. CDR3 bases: TGTGCCAGCAGTTTACGGGAGACAGATACGCAGTATTTT. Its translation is CASSLRETDTQYF.

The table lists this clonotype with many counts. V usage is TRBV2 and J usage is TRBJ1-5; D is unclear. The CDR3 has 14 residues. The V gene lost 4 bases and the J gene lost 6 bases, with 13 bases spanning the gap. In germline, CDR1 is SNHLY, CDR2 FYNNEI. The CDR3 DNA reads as TGTGCCAGCAGTGCCTTCGGGGTTCCTCAGCCCCAGCATTTT. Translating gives CASSAFGVPQPQHF.

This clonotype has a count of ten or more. Written as DNA, the CDR3 is TGTGCCAGCGCCGGGACGGATTACGAGCAGTACTTC. Amino acids: CASAGTDYEQYF. This rearrangement joins TRBV12-3 or TRBV12-4 to TRBJ2-7; D is possibly TRBD1 or TRBD2 (5 bases each). This CDR3 region has 12 residues. With 8 bases removed from V and 4 bases from J, the gap between germline ends came to 12 bases.